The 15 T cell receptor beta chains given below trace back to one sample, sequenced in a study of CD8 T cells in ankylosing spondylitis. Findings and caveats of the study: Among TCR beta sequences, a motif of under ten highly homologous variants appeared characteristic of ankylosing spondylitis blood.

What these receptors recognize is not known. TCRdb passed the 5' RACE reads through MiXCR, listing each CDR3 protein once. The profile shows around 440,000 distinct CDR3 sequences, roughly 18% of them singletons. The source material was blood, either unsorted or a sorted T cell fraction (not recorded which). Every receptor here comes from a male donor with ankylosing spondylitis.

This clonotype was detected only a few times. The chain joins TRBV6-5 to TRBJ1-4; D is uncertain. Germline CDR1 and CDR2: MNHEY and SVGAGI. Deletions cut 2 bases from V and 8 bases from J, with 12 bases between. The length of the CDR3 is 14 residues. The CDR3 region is CASSYGRSGEKLFF. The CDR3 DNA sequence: TGTGCCAGCAGTTACGGACGGTCTGGGGAAAAACTGTTTTTT.

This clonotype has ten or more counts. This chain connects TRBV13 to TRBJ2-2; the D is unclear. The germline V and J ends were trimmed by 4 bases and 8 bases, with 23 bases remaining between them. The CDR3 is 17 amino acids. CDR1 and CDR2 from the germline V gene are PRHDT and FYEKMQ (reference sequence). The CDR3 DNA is TGTGCCAGCAGCTCCGACTCCCGCGAATCCACTGGGGGGGAGCTGTTTTTT. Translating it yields CASSSDSRESTGGELFF.

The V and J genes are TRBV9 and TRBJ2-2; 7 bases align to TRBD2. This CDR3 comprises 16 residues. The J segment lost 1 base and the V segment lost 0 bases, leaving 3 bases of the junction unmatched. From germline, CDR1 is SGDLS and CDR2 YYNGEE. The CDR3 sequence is CASSVEPSGNTGELFF. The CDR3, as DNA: TGTGCCAGCAGCGTAGAGCCTAGCGGGAACACCGGGGAGCTGTTTTTT.

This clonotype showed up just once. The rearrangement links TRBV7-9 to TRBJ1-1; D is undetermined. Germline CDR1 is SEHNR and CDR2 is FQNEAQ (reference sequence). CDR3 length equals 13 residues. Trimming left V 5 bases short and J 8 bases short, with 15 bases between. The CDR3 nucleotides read TGTGCCAGCAGCAGAAACCTTCTTAAGGAAGCTTTCTTT. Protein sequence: CASSRNLLKEAFF.

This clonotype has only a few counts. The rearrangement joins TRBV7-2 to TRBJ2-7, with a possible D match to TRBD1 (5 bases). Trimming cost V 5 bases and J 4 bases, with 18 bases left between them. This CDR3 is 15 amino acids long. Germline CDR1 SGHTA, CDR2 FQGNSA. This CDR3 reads CASSVRVGTAYEQYF. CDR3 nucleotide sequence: TGTGCCAGCAGCGTCAGGGTGGGAACCGCTTACGAGCAGTACTTC.

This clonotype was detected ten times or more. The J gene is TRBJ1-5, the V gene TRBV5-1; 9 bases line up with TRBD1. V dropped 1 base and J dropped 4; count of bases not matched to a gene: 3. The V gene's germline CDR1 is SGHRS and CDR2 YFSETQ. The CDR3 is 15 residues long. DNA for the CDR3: TGCGCCAGCAGCTTGACGACAGGGGGGAATCAGCCCCAGCATTTT. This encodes CASSLTTGGNQPQHF.

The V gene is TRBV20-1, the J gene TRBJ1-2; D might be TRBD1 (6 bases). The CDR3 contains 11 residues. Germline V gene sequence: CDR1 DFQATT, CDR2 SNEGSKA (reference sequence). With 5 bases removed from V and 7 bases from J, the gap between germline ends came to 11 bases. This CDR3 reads CSAGGRVGYTF. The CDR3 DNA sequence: TGCAGTGCTGGGGGGCGAGTTGGCTACACCTTC.

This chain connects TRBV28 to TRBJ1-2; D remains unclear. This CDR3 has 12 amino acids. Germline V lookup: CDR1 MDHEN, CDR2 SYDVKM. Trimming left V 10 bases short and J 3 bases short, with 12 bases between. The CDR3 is CATSSGDYGYTF. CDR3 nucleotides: TGTGCCACCTCGAGCGGAGACTATGGCTACACCTTC.

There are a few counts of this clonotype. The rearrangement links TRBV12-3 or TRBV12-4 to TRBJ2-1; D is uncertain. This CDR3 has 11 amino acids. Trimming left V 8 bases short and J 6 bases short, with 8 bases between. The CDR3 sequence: CASGKANEQFF. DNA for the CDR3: TGTGCCAGCGGCAAGGCCAATGAGCAGTTCTTC.

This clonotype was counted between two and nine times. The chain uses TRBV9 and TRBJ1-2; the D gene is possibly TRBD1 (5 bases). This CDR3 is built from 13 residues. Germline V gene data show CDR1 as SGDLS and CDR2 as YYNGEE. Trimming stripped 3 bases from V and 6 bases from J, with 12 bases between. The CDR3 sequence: CASSARDGDGYTF. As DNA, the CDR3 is TGTGCCAGCAGCGCCCGGGACGGGGATGGCTACACCTTC.

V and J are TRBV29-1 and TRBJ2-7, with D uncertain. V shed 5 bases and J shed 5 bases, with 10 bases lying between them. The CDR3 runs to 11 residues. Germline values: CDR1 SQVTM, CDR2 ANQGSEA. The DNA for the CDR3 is TGCAGCGTTAAAGCCGAGAACGAGCAGTACTTC. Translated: CSVKAENEQYF.

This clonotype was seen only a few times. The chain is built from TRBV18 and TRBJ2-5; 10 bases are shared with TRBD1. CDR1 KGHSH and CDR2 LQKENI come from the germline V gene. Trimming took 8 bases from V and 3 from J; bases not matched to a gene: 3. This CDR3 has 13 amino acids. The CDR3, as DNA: TGTGCCAGCACCGGACAGGGGGAAGAGACCCAGTACTTC. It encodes CASTGQGEETQYF.

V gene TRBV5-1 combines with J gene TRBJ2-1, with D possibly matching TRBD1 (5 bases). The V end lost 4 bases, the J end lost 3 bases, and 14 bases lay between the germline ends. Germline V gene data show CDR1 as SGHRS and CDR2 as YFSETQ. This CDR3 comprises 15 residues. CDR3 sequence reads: CASSLGLTLYNEQFF. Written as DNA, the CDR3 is TGCGCCAGCAGCCTGGGGCTAACTCTCTACAATGAGCAGTTCTTC.

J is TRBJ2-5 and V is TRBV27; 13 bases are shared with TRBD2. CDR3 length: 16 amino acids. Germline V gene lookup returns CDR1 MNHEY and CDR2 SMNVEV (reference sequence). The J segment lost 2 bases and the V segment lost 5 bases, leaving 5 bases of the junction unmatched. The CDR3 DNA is TGTGCCAGCAGTCAACTAGCGGGAGGGGTTCAAGAGACCCAGTACTTC. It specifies CASSQLAGGVQETQYF.

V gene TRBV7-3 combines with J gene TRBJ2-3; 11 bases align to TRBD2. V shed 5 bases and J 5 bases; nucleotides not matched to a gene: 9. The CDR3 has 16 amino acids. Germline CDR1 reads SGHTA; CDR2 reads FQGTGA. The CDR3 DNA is TGTGCCAGCAGCATTAGCGGGGGGGGACGCGGAGATACGCAGTATTTT. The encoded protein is CASSISGGGRGDTQYF. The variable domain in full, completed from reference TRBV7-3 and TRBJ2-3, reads GAGVSQTPSNKVTEKGKYVELRCDPISGHTALYWYRQSLGQGPEFLIYFQGTGAADDSGLPNDRFFAVRPEGSVSTLKIQRTERGDSAVYLCASSISGGGRGDTQYFGPGTRLTVL.